A single T cell receptor (beta chain) is shown here with its context. Its antigen is as yet unknown. A junction boundary mismatches the germline segment, possibly from a read error. Isolating PBMCs gave at least 6 million of these cells per sample. This entry belongs to a study of blood T cells in healthy people across ages. A J-beta primer mix and a sample-barcoded 5' primer were used in a second PCR of about 7 to 12 cycles. Carrying 12 random nucleotides, a template-switch adaptor labeled each individual cDNA molecule. From the 5' RACE reads, TCRdb called clonotypes with MiXCR, one entry per CDR3 protein. The sample has about 1.8 million distinct CDR3 sequences; around half are singletons. The study's findings and limits: A roughly linear fall in TCR beta diversity per million T cells was seen with increasing age. CMV status of donors was not determined, possibly confounding expanded clonotype changes.

This sequence was found in a woman in her forties in good health. What was sequenced was blood.

The CDR3 is CSANGQQEAQYF. CDR3 in DNA: TGCAGTGCTAATGGACAGCAAGAGGCCCAGTACTTC. V usage is TRBV20-1 and J usage is TRBJ2-5, with D perhaps matching TRBD1 (6 bases). Germline CDR1 and CDR2: DFQATT and SNEGSKA (reference sequence). The CDR3 loop spans 12 amino acids.